The entry below gives a single T cell receptor beta chain sequence along with its context. Its antigen is unidentified. The sample belongs to a study of T-cell memory formation after mild COVID-19. Study background: Largely, the TCR clusters proved donor specific. The study's findings and limits: Some clones that responded were present in memory (sampled pre-infection), which suggests cross-reactive memory joined. Clones contracting across day 15 to 85 had a balanced CD4/CD8 profile; later expanding clones leaned CD4+.

The germline V gene encodes CDR1 SGHVS and CDR2 FNYEAQ. The CDR3 totals 18 residues. The V segment lost 5 bases and the J segment 0 bases; nucleotides outside the gene matches: 7. Constant-segment-primed 5'RACE gave TCR alpha and TCR beta cDNA libraries with sample barcodes and UMIs. TCRdb analysed the 5' RACE reads with MiXCR anew, one entry per CDR3 protein. The sample carries about 360,000 distinct CDR3 sequences, approximately 15% recorded once. The sequencing sample was made of PBMCs or a T cell subset sorted from them (not recorded which). This chain connects TRBV7-6 to TRBJ2-2; TRBD2 aligns across 12 bases. This sequence originates from a man between 18 and 29 years old who had mild COVID-19 (a few samples of this study predate the infection). Cell type and time point are not known. The CDR3 loop is CASSPRLAGATNTGELFF. The CDR3 nucleotides are TGTGCCAGCAGCCCACGACTAGCGGGGGCTACGAACACCGGGGAGCTGTTTTTT.